These 27 T cell receptor beta chains originate from one sample sequenced in a study of CD8 T cells in ankylosing spondylitis. TCRdb analysed the 5' RACE reads with MiXCR anew, one entry per CDR3 protein. Of 150,000 to 200,000 distinct CDR3 sequences detected, about 17% appear once; the ten largest clones hold about 7.8%. Sequencing was done on a sample of blood, either unsorted or a sorted T cell fraction (not recorded which). Receptors were obtained from a male donor with ankylosing spondylitis or in good health (not recorded which).

This clonotype came up many times. This chain joins TRBV2 and TRBJ1-5; no clear D gene. CDR1 is SNHLY, CDR2 FYNNEI, per germline. The V end lost 4 bases, the J end lost 1 base, and 8 bases lay between the germline ends. This CDR3 comprises 14 residues. The CDR3 is CASSAEGSNQPQHF. DNA for the CDR3: TGTGCCAGCAGTGCAGAAGGGAGCAATCAGCCCCAGCATTTT.

This clonotype was counted ten times or more. This chain uses TRBV12-3 or TRBV12-4 with TRBJ2-1, with a weak D call TRBD1 (6 bases). There are 16 residues in the CDR3. V lost 6 bases and J 0 bases, leaving 15 bases between the germline ends. The CDR3 sequence: CASRGTRKSSYNEQFF. The CDR3 nucleotides read TGTGCCAGCAGAGGGACACGTAAGAGCTCCTACAATGAGCAGTTCTTC.

The CDR3 here is CASSLETSGEAQYF. The CDR3 nucleotides are TGTGCCAGCAGTTTGGAAACTAGCGGTGAGGCCCAGTACTTC. The chain links TRBV12-3 or TRBV12-4 to TRBJ2-5, with TRBD2 matching 8 bases. V shed 3 bases and J 9 bases; nucleotides not matched to a gene: 9. CDR3 length: 14 amino acids.

The chain combines TRBV29-1 with TRBJ2-1; tentative D call: TRBD2 (5 bases). The CDR3 totals 11 residues. Germline V CDR1 and CDR2: SQVTM, ANQGSEA. V was pared by 6 bases and J by 9 bases, with 12 bases between. The CDR3: CSVRTGTEQFF. The DNA for the CDR3 is TGCAGCGTACGGACTGGAACTGAGCAGTTCTTC.

The chain couples TRBV6-5 to TRBJ1-4; the D is unclear. V lost 0 bases and J lost 14, with 13 bases in between. From germline, CDR1 is MNHEY and CDR2 SVGAGI. The CDR3 has 13 residues. The CDR3 region has the DNA TGTGCCAGCAGTTACTCTGAGAAGCAGAAGCTGTTTTTT. This encodes CASSYSEKQKLFF.

The J gene is TRBJ2-7, the V gene TRBV7-2, with D perhaps matching TRBD2 (6 bases). Trimming shortened V by 2 bases and J by 0 bases, and 14 bases separated the two germline ends. The CDR3 runs to 16 residues. In germline, CDR1 is SGHTA, CDR2 FQGNSA. The CDR3 bases are TGTGCCAGCAGCTTATATGGCGGGGATTTCTCCTACGAGCAGTACTTC. Translating it yields CASSLYGGDFSYEQYF.

Many counts were recorded for this clonotype. This chain uses TRBV4-2 with TRBJ2-3; D may correspond to TRBD1 or TRBD2 (5 bases each). Deletions cut 2 bases from V and 0 bases from J, with 12 bases between. CDR3 length: 16 amino acids. CDR1 is LGHNA and CDR2 is YNFKEQ in the germline V gene. This chain's CDR3 is CASSQLGRASTDTQYF. In DNA, the CDR3 is TGTGCCAGCAGCCAATTGGGACGAGCTAGCACAGATACGCAGTATTTT.

This clonotype has more than one count but fewer than ten. The chain recombines TRBV7-8 with TRBJ2-3; D is unclear. With 5 bases removed from V and 10 bases from J, the gap between germline ends came to 7 bases. The length of the CDR3 is 10 residues. Germline CDR1 SGHVS, CDR2 FQNEAQ. The DNA for the CDR3 is TGTGCCAGCAGCCCAAATGCGCAGTATTTT. Translating gives CASSPNAQYF.

This clonotype was observed many times. V usage is TRBV20-1 and J usage is TRBJ2-1; D call uncertain. The length of the CDR3 is 14 residues. V lost 3 bases to trimming and J lost 5 bases, with 14 bases between them. In germline, CDR1 is DFQATT, CDR2 SNEGSKA (reference sequence). This CDR3 is CSARVWTRNNEQFF. The CDR3 coding sequence is TGCAGTGCTAGGGTTTGGACCAGGAACAATGAGCAGTTCTTC.

This clonotype came up many times. J is TRBJ2-1 and V is TRBV20-1, with 7 positions matching TRBD2. The CDR3 loop spans 16 amino acids. Germline V gene data show CDR1 as DFQATT and CDR2 as SNEGSKA (reference sequence). The trim removed 1 base at V and 1 base at J, leaving 7 bases unmatched. The CDR3 region has the DNA TGCAGTGCTAGAGGTAGTAGCGGGCTTTCCTACAATGAGCAGTTCTTC. It translates to CSARGSSGLSYNEQFF.

This clonotype was seen many times. Here the CDR3 reads CSASVPGVPSYEQYF. The DNA for the CDR3 is TGCAGTGCTAGTGTCCCGGGAGTTCCCTCCTACGAGCAGTACTTC. The J gene is TRBJ2-7, the V gene TRBV20-1, with a tentative D call TRBD2 (6 bases). The germline CDR1 and CDR2 sequences are DFQATT and SNEGSKA (reference sequence). The V end lost 3 bases, the J end lost 0 bases, and 15 bases lay between the germline ends. The CDR3 extends over 15 amino acids.

Many counts were recorded for this clonotype. V and J are TRBV20-1 and TRBJ2-7; D remains unclear. CDR3 length equals 15 residues. From germline, CDR1 is DFQATT and CDR2 SNEGSKA (reference sequence). The V end lost 0 bases, the J end lost 0 bases, and 12 bases lay between the germline ends. CDR3 in amino acids: CSARDRPLSSYEQYF. CDR3 in DNA: TGCAGTGCTAGAGATCGGCCTCTTTCCTCCTACGAGCAGTACTTC.

The V and J genes are TRBV5-1 and TRBJ2-1; 9 bases map to TRBD1. Germline V gene data show CDR1 as SGHRS and CDR2 as YFSETQ. This CDR3 has 15 amino acids. V lost 0 bases and J lost 4; bases outside the gene matches: 2. The CDR3 nucleotides read TGCGCCAGCAGCTTGGGGACAGGGGTATACAATGAGCAGTTCTTC. Amino acids: CASSLGTGVYNEQFF.

This clonotype showed up many times. The chain uses TRBV20-1 and TRBJ1-1, with no clear D. Between the trimmed V and J ends, which lost 0 bases and 4 bases, there was a span of 9 bases. This CDR3 has 13 amino acids. Germline lookup yields CDR1 DFQATT and CDR2 SNEGSKA (reference sequence). Here the CDR3 reads CSARDSGSTEAFF. In nucleotides, the CDR3 is TGCAGTGCTAGAGACAGCGGGTCCACTGAAGCTTTCTTT.

This clonotype was counted between two and nine times. This rearrangement joins TRBV5-1 to TRBJ2-1, with D maybe TRBD2 (5 bases). Germline V gene sequence: CDR1 SGHRS, CDR2 YFSETQ. Trimming left V 0 bases short and J 7 bases short, with 14 bases between. The CDR3 contains 15 residues. The CDR3 nucleotides read TGCGCCAGCAGCTTGGGAGGGTTCGAGGAGAATGAGCAGTTCTTC. Amino acid sequence: CASSLGGFEENEQFF.

The gene calls are TRBV7-2 and TRBJ2-1, with D unclear. The CDR3 is 12 amino acids. Per germline, CDR1 SGHTA and CDR2 FQGNSA. V was cut by 2 bases and J by 13 bases, with 12 bases left in between. CDR3 sequence reads: CASSLMTTLQFF. CDR3 bases: TGTGCCAGCAGCTTAATGACAACTCTCCAGTTCTTC.

Many counts were recorded for this clonotype. The chain employs TRBV5-1 and TRBJ2-5; tentatively, D is TRBD2 (5 bases). Between the trimmed V and J ends, which lost 0 bases and 3 bases, there was a span of 9 bases. CDR1 is SGHRS, CDR2 YFSETQ, per germline. CDR3 length equals 14 residues. CDR3 nucleotides: TGCGCCAGCAGCTTGGTACTAGGCAAAGAGACCCAGTACTTC. This translates into CASSLVLGKETQYF.

The chain links TRBV5-4 to TRBJ2-1; no clear D. The germline gives CDR1 SGHNT, CDR2 YYREEE (reference sequence). V gave up 0 bases and J gave up 5 bases, with 9 bases separating them. CDR3 size: 14 residues. CDR3 in DNA: TGTGCCAGCAGCTTGGGAGGTCAGCACAATGAGCAGTTCTTC. Amino acids: CASSLGGQHNEQFF.

The DNA of the CDR3 is TGTGCCAGCAGCCAAGATGTGACGAAGACCCAGTACTTC. Amino acid sequence: CASSQDVTKTQYF. V gene TRBV3-1 combines with J gene TRBJ2-5; D gene uncertain. The CDR3 runs 13 residues. Trimming shortened V by 0 bases and J by 6 bases, and 8 bases separated the two germline ends. Germline loops: CDR1 LGHDT, CDR2 YNNKEL (reference sequence).

This clonotype was found a few times. The CDR3 protein is CASLKPDSSSPHLTDTQYF. The CDR3 DNA follows: TGTGCCAGCCTAAAGCCCGATTCTTCTAGCCCCCACCTAACAGATACGCAGTATTTT. This chain connects TRBV12-1 to TRBJ2-3; the table's TRBD1 call for D was not verified on the DNA. TRBV12-1 is a known pseudogene. CDR3 length: 19 amino acids.

The V gene is TRBV20-1, the J gene TRBJ2-1; 12 nucleotides align to TRBD2. The CDR3 has 15 residues. Germline values: CDR1 DFQATT, CDR2 SNEGSKA (reference sequence). The V and J ends lost 4 bases and 6 bases, in that order; junction bases with no gene match: 7. The CDR3 protein is CSAKGASGRGNEQFF. CDR3 in DNA: TGCAGTGCTAAAGGCGCTAGCGGGAGGGGCAATGAGCAGTTCTTC.

In its sample, this clonotype was seen many times. The V and J genes are TRBV5-1 and TRBJ2-7; D is ambiguous. V lost 4 bases to trimming and J lost 1 base, with 9 bases between them. CDR3 length equals 13 residues. Germline CDR1 SGHRS, CDR2 YFSETQ. The CDR3 spells CASSTSSSYEQYF. In nucleotides, the CDR3 is TGCGCCAGCAGCACCAGCAGTTCCTACGAGCAGTACTTC.

This chain joins TRBV29-1 and TRBJ2-1; D is possibly TRBD2 (5 bases). The germline V gene has CDR1 SQVTM and CDR2 ANQGSEA. Trimming stripped 4 bases from V and 1 base from J, with 17 bases between. The CDR3 is 16 amino acids. The CDR3 nucleotides read TGCAGCGTTGTGCCCCAGCTAGCTGGGTCCTACAATGAGCAGTTCTTC. Translating gives CSVVPQLAGSYNEQFF.

Ten or more counts support this clonotype. The junction differs from germline at one of its ends, possibly a read error. J is TRBJ1-1 and V is TRBV3-1; no clear D gene. The germline V gene encodes CDR1 LGHDT and CDR2 YNNKEL (reference sequence). The CDR3 sequence is 17 residues long. The CDR3 DNA is TGTGCCAGCAGCGAAGAAGGACCCTGGTGGGCGAACACTGAAGCTTTCTTT. Translated: CASSEEGPWWANTEAFF.

The V gene is TRBV5-1, the J gene TRBJ2-3; TRBD2 matches at 9 bases. In germline, CDR1 is SGHRS, CDR2 YFSETQ. The CDR3 length is 15 residues. J lost 0 bases, V lost 5 bases, and 4 bases had no gene match. Written as DNA, the CDR3 is TGCGCCAGCAGAGCTAGCGGGGAGAGCACAGATACGCAGTATTTT. It encodes CASRASGESTDTQYF.

This clonotype occurred many times. This chain uses TRBV2 with TRBJ2-1; TRBD1 matches at 10 bases. The V gene end was trimmed by 7 bases and the J gene end by 4 bases; junction bases not matched to a gene: 7. The CDR3 has 15 residues. CDR1 and CDR2 from the germline V gene are SNHLY and FYNNEI. The CDR3 DNA reads TGTGCCAGCACCTCGGACAGGGGGACGTACAATGAGCAGTTCTTC. Its translation is CASTSDRGTYNEQFF. Together with reference TRBV2 and TRBJ2-1, the CDR3 gives the full variable domain: EPEVTQTPSHQVTQMGQEVILRCVPISNHLYFYWYRQILGQKVEFLVSFYNNEISEKSEIFDDQFSVERPDGSNFTLKIRSTKLEDSAMYFCASTSDRGTYNEQFFGPGTRLTVL.

Ten or more counts support this clonotype. The rearrangement uses TRBV20-1 and TRBJ1-1, with TRBD1 matching over 7 bases. V dropped 1 base and J dropped 8; count of bases not matched to a gene: 1. Germline CDR1 is DFQATT and CDR2 is SNEGSKA (reference sequence). CDR3 length: 11 residues. This CDR3 is CSARGDSEAFF. CDR3 bases: TGCAGTGCTAGAGGGGACAGCGAAGCTTTCTTT.